Listed below are T cell receptor beta chains from one sample, sequenced in a study of naive and memory T cell subsets. TCRdb re-called the UMI-ligation and nested PCR reads with MiXCR, one entry per CDR3 protein. In the table there are about 120,000 distinct CDR3 sequences, over 30% of which are singletons. Sequencing input: central memory CD4+ T cells from blood. The origin of the receptors is a human donor in good health. The CDR3 runs from the conserved cysteine through the conserved F or W. The order of the fields is clone size, D gene, V gene, J gene, CDR3 DNA, CDR3 protein. D genes are given only for firm matches. For some rows the clone size is stated as once, few or many, or as a class when expanded; others skip it.

size: few; D: TRBD1; V: TRBV7-2; J: TRBJ2-5; DNA: TGTGCCAGCAGCGCAGCAGGGGGCGGGACCCAGTACTTC; CDR3: CASSAAGGGTQYF
size: many; D: NA; V: TRBV6-5; J: TRBJ2-3; DNA: TGTGCCAGCAGTTCCGAAGACCTTTTTACGCAGTATTTT; CDR3: CASSSEDLFTQYF
size: many; D: NA; V: TRBV20-1; J: TRBJ2-7; DNA: TGCAGTGCCTTCTCGGACAGGAGGGTTTCCTACGAGCAGTACTTC; CDR3: CSAFSDRRVSYEQYF
size: many; D: NA; V: TRBV6-2/TRBV6-3; J: TRBJ2-1; DNA: TGTGCCAGCAGTGCCTTGGGGTATACCTACAATGAGCAGTTCTTC; CDR3: CASSALGYTYNEQFF
size: many; D: TRBD1; V: TRBV6-5; J: TRBJ1-2; DNA: TGTGCCAGCGGGACAGCAGTATCCTCCTATGGCTACACCTTC; CDR3: CASGTAVSSYGYTF
size: few; D: TRBD2; V: TRBV7-3; J: TRBJ2-1; DNA: TGTGCCAGCAGCTTATCCCCCGGACTAGCGGGAGGGGGCGGGTGGCAGTTCTTC; CDR3: CASSLSPGLAGGGGWQFF
size: few; D: TRBD2; V: TRBV20-1; J: TRBJ2-7; DNA: TGCAGTGCTATCACCGGGACTAGCGCAACCGAGCAGTACTTC; CDR3: CSAITGTSATEQYF
size: NA; D: NA; V: TRBV5-1; J: TRBJ2-3; DNA: TGCGCCAGCAGCTTGGGGCAGGCGGAGACAGATACGCAGTATTTT; CDR3: CASSLGQAETDTQYF
size: NA; D: TRBD2; V: TRBV7-9; J: TRBJ2-3; DNA: TGTGCCAGCAGACCAAGCGGGAGGGCCCGCAGCACAGATACGCAGTATTTT; CDR3: CASRPSGRARSTDTQYF
size: few; D: NA; V: TRBV29-1; J: TRBJ2-1; DNA: TGCACCGGTAAAACGTTCAATGAGCAGTTCTTC; CDR3: CTGKTFNEQFF
size: NA; D: NA; V: TRBV5-5; J: TRBJ1-2; DNA: TGTGCCAGCACCCCTTTCGACAGTAACTATGGCTACACCTTC; CDR3: CASTPFDSNYGYTF
size: many; D: NA; V: TRBV9; J: TRBJ2-3; DNA: TGTGCCAGCAGCTCCCGGGACTTAGACGCAGATACGCAGTATTTT; CDR3: CASSSRDLDADTQYF
size: many; D: NA; V: TRBV6-2/TRBV6-3; J: TRBJ2-3; DNA: TGTGCCAGCAGTAGGACAGCTAGCACAGATACGCAGTATTTT; CDR3: CASSRTASTDTQYF
size: NA; D: TRBD1; V: TRBV15; J: TRBJ1-5; DNA: TGTGCCACCAGGCGGGACAGGGGGCTTAGCAATCAGCCCCAGCATTTT; CDR3: CATRRDRGLSNQPQHF
size: NA; D: NA; V: TRBV9; J: TRBJ2-5; DNA: TGTGCCAGCAGCCGAGCAGGGGAGGAGACCCAGTACTTC; CDR3: CASSRAGEETQYF
size: NA; D: NA; V: TRBV12-3/TRBV12-4; J: TRBJ2-2; DNA: TGTGCCAGCAGTAGGACAGTCACCGGGGAGCTGTTTTTT; CDR3: CASSRTVTGELFF
size: NA; D: NA; V: TRBV12-3/TRBV12-4; J: TRBJ2-7; DNA: TGTGCCAGCAGTTTGGCAGGGAGAGGGCCCTACGAGCAGTACTTC; CDR3: CASSLAGRGPYEQYF
size: few; D: NA; V: TRBV5-4; J: TRBJ2-1; DNA: TGTGCCAGCAGCTCGAACCCTCAAAGCTCCTACAATGAGCAGTTCTTC; CDR3: CASSSNPQSSYNEQFF
size: NA; D: NA; V: TRBV7-8; J: TRBJ2-7; DNA: TGTGCCAGCAGCCAGCCGGGACAAATTAGCTCCTACGAGCAGTACTTC; CDR3: CASSQPGQISSYEQYF
size: few; D: NA; V: TRBV20-1; J: TRBJ2-4; DNA: TGCAGTGCTAGAGATAGGGTGACTAGCAAAAACATTCAGTACTTC; CDR3: CSARDRVTSKNIQYF
size: NA; D: NA; V: TRBV2; J: TRBJ2-6; DNA: TGTGCCAGGATCCGGTCTTTGGGCTCTGGGGCCAACGTCCTGACTTTC; CDR3: CARIRSLGSGANVLTF
size: NA; D: TRBD2; V: TRBV7-2; J: TRBJ2-3; DNA: TGTGCCAGCAGGAAAGGCGGGAGCTTCCCAGATACGCAGTATTTT; CDR3: CASRKGGSFPDTQYF
size: NA; D: NA; V: TRBV19; J: TRBJ1-2; DNA: TGTGCCAGTAGTTCTCGGGACGCCACGGGCGGCTACACCTTC; CDR3: CASSSRDATGGYTF
size: NA; D: TRBD2; V: TRBV29-1; J: TRBJ2-3; DNA: TGCAGCGCCGGGAGGGGGACGACAGATACGCAGTATTTT; CDR3: CSAGRGTTDTQYF
size: many; D: NA; V: TRBV28; J: TRBJ1-2; DNA: TGTGCCAGCAGTTCCAGAGACAGGTCGTACGGTAGCTACACCTTC; CDR3: CASSSRDRSYGSYTF
size: NA; D: NA; V: TRBV7-9; J: TRBJ2-7; DNA: TGTGCCAGCAGCGTTTCCGGGTCAGCCTACGAGCAGTACTTC; CDR3: CASSVSGSAYEQYF
size: NA; D: TRBD2; V: TRBV15; J: TRBJ2-1; DNA: TGTGCCACCAGCAGAGGGTTGGGGCTAGCGGGGCCCTACAATGAGCAGTTCTTC; CDR3: CATSRGLGLAGPYNEQFF
size: NA; D: NA; V: TRBV5-1; J: TRBJ1-3; DNA: TGCGCCAGCAGCTTGGCTCTGTCCGGAAACACCATATATTTT; CDR3: CASSLALSGNTIYF
size: few; D: NA; V: TRBV10-3; J: TRBJ2-5; DNA: TGTGCCATCAGTGAGTCACGGCGGGAGACCCAGTACTTC; CDR3: CAISESRRETQYF
size: NA; D: NA; V: TRBV29-1; J: TRBJ2-3; DNA: TGCAGCGTTGACCAGGGTGTGGATACGCAGTATTTT; CDR3: CSVDQGVDTQYF